The 29 T cell receptor beta chains in this list originate from one sample, sequenced in a study of shared clonotypes between healthy human individuals. Produced via immunoSEQ multiplex PCR; TCRdb's table is partial and in-frame only. This sample has millions of clones, with approximately 90% found just once. Sequenced input: naive CD4+ T cells sorted from blood. Subset given: CD45RA+ positively selected. The receptors shown here come from a man aged 18 to 29 in good health.

For this clone: Other nucleotide sequences from this sample produce the same CDR3. The chain is built from TRBV6-6 and TRBJ2-5, with D possibly being TRBD2 (5 bases). V lost 6 bases and J 5 bases, leaving 10 bases between the germline ends. Germline V gene lookup returns CDR1 MNHNY and CDR2 SVGAGI (reference sequence). CDR3 length equals 12 residues. The CDR3 loop is CASSDRGETQYF. The CDR3 coding sequence is TGTGCCAGCAGCGACCGCGGGGAGACCCAGTACTTC.

This clone has a handful of counts. This rearrangement joins TRBV6-5 to TRBJ2-7, with D maybe TRBD1 (6 bases). This CDR3 spans 14 amino acids. V was trimmed by 5 bases and J by 2 bases, leaving 13 bases between them. Per the germline V gene, CDR1 is MNHEY and CDR2 is SVGAGI. The CDR3 nucleotides read TGTGCCAGCAGTCGACAGGCGGTACCCTACGAGCAGTACTTC. Translating gives CASSRQAVPYEQYF.

To note about this clone: Other DNA sequences in this specimen translate into the identical CDR3. The chain recombines TRBV7-9 with TRBJ2-5, with a possible D match to TRBD1 (6 bases). Germline lookup yields CDR1 SEHNR and CDR2 FQNEAQ (reference sequence). The CDR3 is 14 residues long. V was pared by 3 bases and J by 4 bases, with 12 bases between. The CDR3 reads CASSLAGAGETQYF. The CDR3 nucleotides read TGTGCCAGCAGCTTGGCAGGGGCTGGAGAGACCCAGTACTTC.

The rearrangement uses TRBV9 and TRBJ2-7, with TRBD2 matching 12 bases. This CDR3 spans 16 amino acids. Germline V CDR1 and CDR2: SGDLS, YYNGEE. Unmatched junction bases numbered 6, after V lost 3 bases and J lost 2 bases. CDR3 region: CASSARLAGAPYEQYF. For the CDR3, the DNA is TGTGCCAGCAGCGCCAGACTAGCGGGGGCGCCCTACGAGCAGTACTTC.

The V and J genes are TRBV5-4 and TRBJ1-6; 10 bases agree with TRBD1. Unmatched junction bases numbered 11, after V lost 4 bases and J lost 10 bases. CDR3 length: 16 residues. CDR1 is SGHNT and CDR2 is YYREEE in the germline V gene (reference sequence). The CDR3 nucleotides are TGTGCCAGCAGCAAACTGGACAGGGGGGTAGGGTCACCCCTCCACTTT. It is translated as CASSKLDRGVGSPLHF. The full variable domain, completed using reference TRBV5-4 and TRBJ1-6, is ETGVTQSPTHLIKTRGQQVTLRCSSQSGHNTVSWYQQALGQGPQFIFQYYREEENGRGNFPPRFSGLQFPNYSSELNVNALELDDSALYLCASSKLDRGVGSPLHFGNGTRLTVT.

This chain joins TRBV28 and TRBJ2-3, with 10 bases matching TRBD2. With 5 bases clipped from V and 5 bases from J, the junction kept 7 bases outside the gene matches. The length of the CDR3 is 15 residues. CDR1 and CDR2 (germline): MDHEN, SYDVKM. CDR3 in amino acids: CASSRGTSVGDTQYF. CDR3 nucleotide sequence: TGTGCCAGCAGTAGGGGGACTAGCGTAGGAGATACGCAGTATTTT.

The rearrangement joins TRBV14 to TRBJ2-7; D perhaps matches TRBD1 (6 bases). Germline V gene lookup returns CDR1 SGHDN and CDR2 FVKESK. V was clipped by 2 bases and J by 3 bases, with 11 bases between them. This CDR3 comprises 14 residues. CDR3 protein: CASSQSLDSYEQYF. The CDR3 DNA sequence: TGTGCCAGCAGCCAATCCTTGGACAGCTACGAGCAGTACTTC.

Comment on this clone: The same CDR3 is also encoded by other DNA sequences in this sample. In DNA, the CDR3 is TGTGCCAGCAGTGAGGACAGGGGGAACTCACCCCTCCACTTT. Translating it yields CASSEDRGNSPLHF. This chain links TRBV6-5 with TRBJ1-6; 10 nucleotides line up with TRBD1. CDR3 size: 14 residues. Trimming at V came to 5 bases and at J to 10 bases, leaving 5 bases not matched to a gene. Per germline, CDR1 MNHEY and CDR2 SVGAGI.

CDR3 region: CASSLLEGITGELFF. In nucleotides, the CDR3 is TGCGCCAGCAGCTTGCTCGAGGGGATCACCGGGGAGCTGTTTTTT. V is TRBV5-1 and J is TRBJ2-2, with D possibly called TRBD1 or TRBD2 (5 bases each). Germline V CDR1 and CDR2: SGHRS, YFSETQ. The V end lost 1 base, the J end lost 4 bases, and 11 bases lay between the germline ends. The CDR3 extends over 15 amino acids.

The chain employs TRBV5-1 and TRBJ2-3; TRBD1 matches 7 bases. The germline CDR1 and CDR2 sequences are SGHRS and YFSETQ. The V gene end was trimmed by 5 bases and the J gene end by 1 base; junction bases not matched to a gene: 4. There are 14 residues in the CDR3. The CDR3 loop reads CASSKGAGTDTQYF. Written as DNA, the CDR3 is TGCGCCAGCAGTAAGGGGGCTGGCACAGATACGCAGTATTTT.

This clone occurred once. This chain joins TRBV21-1 and TRBJ2-1; the D segment call TRBD1 is taken from the table without a DNA check. TRBV21-1 is given as a pseudogene. The CDR3 consists of 16 residues. CDR3 bases: TGTGCCAGCAGCAAACCCGGGACAGGGGTTTGGAATGAGCAGTTCTTC. This codes for CASSKPGTGVWNEQFF.

This clone was observed a single time. J is TRBJ2-7 and V is TRBV6-6; the match to TRBD1 covers 7 bases. This CDR3 is built from 14 residues. The V gene end was trimmed by 5 bases and the J gene end by 0 bases; junction bases not matched to a gene: 4. The germline V gene encodes CDR1 MNHNY and CDR2 SVGAGI (reference sequence). The CDR3 sequence: CASSRTGDSYEQYF. CDR3 bases: TGTGCCAGCAGTCGGACAGGAGACTCCTACGAGCAGTACTTC.

On this clone itself: This CDR3 is also generated by other DNA sequences in the sample. V usage is TRBV7-2 and J usage is TRBJ1-3; D gene unclear. Germline loops: CDR1 SGHTA, CDR2 FQGNSA. The CDR3 contains 15 residues. V lost 1 base and J 0 bases, leaving 7 bases between the germline ends. The CDR3 region is CASSLGPSSGNTIYF. The CDR3 nucleotides read TGTGCCAGCAGCTTAGGTCCGTCCTCTGGAAACACCATATATTTT.

This rearrangement joins TRBV5-1 to TRBJ2-1; 12 positions match TRBD2. Germline CDR1 SGHRS, CDR2 YFSETQ. The trim removed 4 bases at V and 7 bases at J, leaving 9 bases unmatched. The CDR3 spans 16 residues. The CDR3 sequence is CASSATSGSRGNEQFF. The CDR3 DNA reads TGCGCCAGCAGCGCGACTAGCGGGAGTCGAGGGAATGAGCAGTTCTTC.

The chain recombines TRBV7-2 with TRBJ2-5; D remains unclear. Germline CDR1 and CDR2: SGHTA and FQGNSA. This CDR3 has 12 residues. V lost 4 bases and J lost 5, with 8 bases in between. CDR3 protein: CASSSNRETQYF. The CDR3 DNA sequence: TGTGCCAGCAGCTCAAATAGGGAGACCCAGTACTTC.

The chain employs TRBV19 and TRBJ2-7; tentative D call: TRBD1 (5 bases). CDR1 is LNHDA and CDR2 is SQIVND in the germline V gene (reference sequence). Trimming cost V 8 bases and J 6 bases, with 20 bases left between them. The CDR3 consists of 14 residues. The CDR3 sequence: CASRSRGERGEQYF. The CDR3 DNA reads as TGTGCCAGTCGATCTAGGGGCGAAAGAGGCGAGCAGTACTTC.

The CDR3 DNA reads as TGTGCCAGCAGCACTCGACAGGCGCTTTCCTCTGGAAACACCATATATTTT. Translation gives CASSTRQALSSGNTIYF. The V call is TRBV7-8, the J call TRBJ1-3; TRBD1 is a possible D gene (6 bases). The V end lost 5 bases, the J end lost 0 bases, and 17 bases lay between the germline ends. This CDR3 has 17 amino acids. Germline CDR1 SGHVS, CDR2 FQNEAQ.

J is TRBJ2-7 and V is TRBV9; either TRBD1 or TRBD2 may supply D (5 bases each). The germline gives CDR1 SGDLS, CDR2 YYNGEE. V dropped 3 bases and J dropped 0 bases, with 22 bases sitting between them. The CDR3 totals 18 residues. CDR3 bases: TGTGCCAGCAGCGGACCCCCGGACGGGGCACGAAGCTCCTACGAGCAGTACTTC. Protein product: CASSGPPDGARSSYEQYF.

The chain carries TRBV4-1 and TRBJ1-4; TRBD1 matches at 7 bases. V was clipped by 0 bases and J by 17 bases; unmatched bases: 18. The CDR3 runs to 16 residues. Germline CDR1 is MGHRA and CDR2 is YSYEKL. In DNA form, the CDR3 reads TGCGCCAGCAGCCAAGAATCACCCTCTCTGGACAGGAAGATCTTTTTT. This gives the protein CASSQESPSLDRKIFF.

The rearrangement uses TRBV2 and TRBJ2-5, with 13 bases identical to TRBD2. Per germline, CDR1 SNHLY and CDR2 FYNNEI. V gave up 4 bases and J gave up 5 bases; unmatched junction bases: 7. The CDR3 consists of 16 residues. CDR3 bases: TGTGCCAGCAGTGGTTATGGACTAGCGGGAGTTGAGACCCAGTACTTC. Protein: CASSGYGLAGVETQYF.

This chain uses TRBV18 with TRBJ2-3; D unclear. Germline V gene lookup returns CDR1 KGHSH and CDR2 LQKENI. Trimming shortened V by 3 bases and J by 3 bases, and 7 bases separated the two germline ends. The CDR3 is 13 amino acids. CDR3 DNA: TGTGCCAGCTCACCGGTGATGACAGATACGCAGTATTTT. This translates into CASSPVMTDTQYF.

The V and J genes are TRBV6-1 and TRBJ2-5; D unresolved. The V and J ends lost 1 base and 0 bases respectively, with 6 bases between them. The CDR3 is made up of 14 amino acids. Germline CDR1 is MNHNS and CDR2 is SASEGT. The CDR3 protein is CASSEETYQETQYF. DNA for the CDR3: TGTGCCAGCAGTGAAGAAACCTACCAAGAGACCCAGTACTTC.

This sequence joins TRBV11-2 and TRBJ2-7; 7 bases are shared with TRBD2. The germline CDR1 and CDR2 sequences are SGHAT and FQNNGV. The CDR3 totals 15 residues. V was clipped by 1 base and J by 4 bases; unmatched bases: 7. This CDR3 is CASSLGLAAVYEQYF. CDR3 coding DNA: TGTGCCAGCAGCTTAGGCCTAGCGGCGGTTTACGAGCAGTACTTC.

The chain carries TRBV6-5 and TRBJ1-5, with D unresolved. This CDR3 has 13 residues. CDR1 is MNHEY and CDR2 is SVGAGI in the germline V gene. The germline V and J ends were trimmed by 0 bases and 8 bases, with 8 bases remaining between them. CDR3 protein: CASSYSWDKPQHF. CDR3 nucleotides: TGTGCCAGCAGTTACTCGTGGGATAAGCCCCAGCATTTT.

CDR3 DNA sequence: TGTGCCAGCAGTCTCGGACGTCTGTACGAGCAGTACTTC. Amino acids: CASSLGRLYEQYF. The chain is built from TRBV7-2 and TRBJ2-7, with D unresolved. CDR1 and CDR2 (germline): SGHTA, FQGNSA. The ends were cut back, 6 bases at V and 4 bases at J, with 13 bases in the middle. There are 13 residues in the CDR3.

This chain links TRBV4-1 with TRBJ2-5; no reliable D call. Trimming cost V 4 bases and J 7 bases, with 16 bases left between them. Per the germline V gene, CDR1 is MGHRA and CDR2 is YSYEKL. The length of the CDR3 is 14 residues. CDR3 sequence (DNA): TGCGCCAGCAGCCCCGACGAAGCCGGGTGGACCCAGTACTTC. Encoded protein: CASSPDEAGWTQYF.

The sample holds one count of this clone. The V and J genes are TRBV27 and TRBJ2-7; the D is unclear. Trimming took 8 bases from V and 2 from J, leaving 13 bases between them. CDR1 MNHEY and CDR2 SMNVEV come from the germline V gene (reference sequence). CDR3 size: 13 residues. CDR3 protein: CASALQVAYEQYF. The CDR3 bases are TGTGCCAGCGCGCTCCAAGTGGCCTACGAGCAGTACTTC.

The J gene is TRBJ2-5, the V gene TRBV5-1; perhaps TRBD1 as D (6 bases). CDR1 is SGHRS and CDR2 is YFSETQ in the germline V gene. The CDR3 sequence is 13 residues long. V was cut by 4 bases and J by 5 bases, with 12 bases left in between. Here the CDR3 DNA reads TGCGCCAGCAGCACGTGGACAGCGGAGACCCAGTACTTC. Translating it yields CASSTWTAETQYF. Filled out from reference TRBV5-1 and TRBJ2-5, the complete variable domain reads KAGVTQTPRYLIKTRGQQVTLSCSPISGHRSVSWYQQTPGQGLQFLFEYFSETQRNKGNFPGRFSGRQFSNSRSEMNVSTLELGDSALYLCASSTWTAETQYFGPGTRLLVL.

This rearrangement joins TRBV4-1 to TRBJ2-5; D ambiguous. CDR1 MGHRA and CDR2 YSYEKL come from the germline V gene. Trimming removed 0 bases at V and 0 bases at J, with 17 bases between. The CDR3 has 18 amino acids. The CDR3 DNA reads as TGCGCCAGCAGCCAAGATGCCGGCCTCTTAGGGAACCAAGAGACCCAGTACTTC. It yields the protein CASSQDAGLLGNQETQYF.